Listed below are T cell receptor beta chains from one sample, sequenced in a study of blood T cell repertoires in COVID-19. The repertoire was sequenced with immunoSEQ multiplex PCR; TCRdb's copy has only in-frame clones and lacks some. The sample records 360,000 or so clones, about 88% being singletons. Specimen: PBMCs or T cells enriched from blood (not recorded which). The source of these receptors is a woman aged 25 to 45 who had recovered from COVID-19. The CDR3 runs from the conserved cysteine through the conserved F or W. The D gene is left open where the match is weak. A clone size is listed for some rows: how often the clone was seen (once, few, many), or a class if it is expanded.

j_gene: TRBJ1-4; abundance: -; d_gene: -; v_gene: TRBV28; CDR3aa: CASSLSGGDEKLFF; CDR3nt: TGTGCCAGCAGTTTGTCTGGGGGCGATGAAAAACTGTTTTTT
j_gene: TRBJ2-7; abundance: -; d_gene: -; v_gene: TRBV19; CDR3aa: CASSIEVAEAYEQYF; CDR3nt: TGTGCCAGTAGTATAGAAGTAGCGGAAGCCTACGAGCAGTACTTC
j_gene: TRBJ1-1; abundance: -; d_gene: TRBD1; v_gene: TRBV25-1; CDR3aa: CASGITGVTEAFF; CDR3nt: TGTGCCAGCGGAATCACAGGGGTCACTGAAGCTTTCTTT
j_gene: TRBJ2-1; abundance: -; d_gene: -; v_gene: TRBV18; CDR3aa: CASSPTWNNEQFF; CDR3nt: TGTGCCAGCTCACCGACTTGGAACAATGAGCAGTTCTTC
j_gene: TRBJ2-1; abundance: -; d_gene: -; v_gene: TRBV6-1; CDR3aa: CASSGRADSPSNEQFF; CDR3nt: TGTGCCAGCAGTGGACGTGCGGACAGTCCTTCCAATGAGCAGTTCTTC
j_gene: TRBJ1-1; abundance: -; d_gene: -; v_gene: TRBV5-1; CDR3aa: CASSLAGGGAATEAFF; CDR3nt: TGCGCCAGCAGCTTGGCCGGAGGGGGGGCGGCCACTGAAGCTTTCTTT
j_gene: TRBJ1-2; abundance: -; d_gene: TRBD1; v_gene: TRBV29-1; CDR3aa: CSVADRGKGYGYTF; CDR3nt: TGCAGCGTTGCGGACAGGGGAAAAGGCTATGGCTACACCTTC
j_gene: TRBJ1-1; abundance: -; d_gene: TRBD1; v_gene: TRBV11-3; CDR3aa: CASSQTGTDTEAFF; CDR3nt: TGTGCCAGCAGTCAGACAGGGACGGACACTGAAGCTTTCTTT
j_gene: TRBJ1-6; abundance: -; d_gene: -; v_gene: TRBV5-4; CDR3aa: CASSLAGEFGPLHF; CDR3nt: TGTGCCAGCAGCTTGGCCGGAGAGTTTGGACCCCTCCACTTT
j_gene: TRBJ1-1; abundance: -; d_gene: TRBD1; v_gene: TRBV23-1; CDR3aa: CASRGGTGNTEAFF; CDR3nt: TGCGCCAGCAGGGGAGGGACAGGGAACACTGAAGCTTTCTTT
j_gene: TRBJ1-5; abundance: -; d_gene: -; v_gene: TRBV14; CDR3aa: CASSQGEGQPQHF; CDR3nt: TGTGCCAGCAGCCAAGGGGAGGGTCAGCCCCAGCATTTT
j_gene: TRBJ1-1; abundance: -; d_gene: -; v_gene: TRBV6-1; CDR3aa: CASSEGSMNTEAFF; CDR3nt: TGTGCCAGCAGTGAAGGCAGTATGAACACTGAAGCTTTCTTT
j_gene: TRBJ1-5; abundance: -; d_gene: TRBD1; v_gene: TRBV3-1/TRBV3-2; CDR3aa: CASSLGTGYGQPQHF; CDR3nt: TGTGCCAGCAGCCTCGGGACAGGCTACGGTCAGCCCCAGCATTTT
j_gene: TRBJ1-4; abundance: -; d_gene: -; v_gene: TRBV14; CDR3aa: CASSQDFDRRSDEKLFF; CDR3nt: TGTGCCAGCAGCCAAGATTTTGATAGGAGGTCTGATGAAAAACTGTTTTTT
j_gene: TRBJ1-2; abundance: once; d_gene: -; v_gene: TRBV4-2; CDR3aa: CASSQAGEDYGYTF; CDR3nt: TGTGCCAGCAGCCAAGCGGGGGAGGACTATGGCTACACCTTC
j_gene: TRBJ2-2; abundance: -; d_gene: -; v_gene: TRBV3-1/TRBV3-2; CDR3aa: CASIQGSGELFF; CDR3nt: TGTGCCAGCATCCAGGGCTCCGGGGAGCTGTTTTTT
j_gene: TRBJ1-5; abundance: -; d_gene: TRBD1; v_gene: TRBV12-3/TRBV12-4; CDR3aa: CASSPGQPRPQHF; CDR3nt: TGTGCCAGCAGCCCGGGACAGCCCCGGCCCCAGCATTTT
j_gene: TRBJ2-7; abundance: -; d_gene: -; v_gene: TRBV30; CDR3aa: CAWKGGAYEQYF; CDR3nt: TGTGCCTGGAAAGGAGGGGCCTACGAGCAGTACTTC
j_gene: TRBJ2-5; abundance: -; d_gene: -; v_gene: TRBV27; CDR3aa: CASSLGAVSVETQYF; CDR3nt: TGTGCCAGCAGTTTAGGCGCGGTCAGTGTGGAGACCCAGTACTTC
j_gene: TRBJ2-1; abundance: -; d_gene: TRBD2; v_gene: TRBV5-1; CDR3aa: CASSWGLPSPGGPHGEQFF; CDR3nt: TGCGCCAGCAGCTGGGGTCTTCCGAGTCCGGGGGGGCCGCATGGTGAGCAGTTCTTC
j_gene: TRBJ1-6; abundance: -; d_gene: -; v_gene: TRBV7-5; CDR3aa: CARSLHDRVNSPLHF; CDR3nt: TGTGCCAGAAGCCTCCATGACAGGGTCAATTCACCCCTCCACTTT
j_gene: TRBJ1-6; abundance: -; d_gene: TRBD1; v_gene: TRBV4-1; CDR3aa: CASSHQGQAVSYNSPLHF; CDR3nt: TGCGCCAGCAGCCACCAAGGACAGGCCGTCTCCTATAATTCACCCCTCCACTTT
j_gene: TRBJ2-5; abundance: -; d_gene: -; v_gene: TRBV6-4; CDR3aa: CASSYQRRGQETQYF; CDR3nt: TGTGCCAGCAGTTACCAAAGGCGGGGCCAAGAGACCCAGTACTTC
j_gene: TRBJ1-2; abundance: -; d_gene: TRBD1; v_gene: TRBV5-4; CDR3aa: CASSLGQGGYTF; CDR3nt: TGTGCCAGCAGCTTGGGACAGGGGGGCTACACCTTC
j_gene: TRBJ1-1; abundance: -; d_gene: -; v_gene: TRBV11-2; CDR3aa: CASNPQLNTEAFF; CDR3nt: TGTGCCAGCAACCCACAACTGAACACTGAAGCTTTCTTT
j_gene: TRBJ1-1; abundance: -; d_gene: -; v_gene: TRBV5-1; CDR3aa: CASSPRTDPNTEAFF; CDR3nt: TGCGCCAGCAGCCCCCGGACAGACCCGAACACTGAAGCTTTCTTT
j_gene: TRBJ1-1; abundance: -; d_gene: -; v_gene: TRBV13; CDR3aa: CASSLAGLRNTEAFF; CDR3nt: TGTGCCAGCAGCCTCGCGGGACTTAGGAACACTGAAGCTTTCTTT
j_gene: TRBJ1-2; abundance: -; d_gene: TRBD1; v_gene: TRBV6-5; CDR3aa: CASTGDREGGYTF; CDR3nt: TGTGCCAGCACTGGGGACAGGGAGGGTGGCTACACCTTC
j_gene: TRBJ2-1; abundance: -; d_gene: -; v_gene: TRBV21-1; CDR3aa: CASSKSDEQFF; CDR3nt: TGTGCCAGCAGCAAATCGGATGAGCAGTTCTTC
j_gene: TRBJ1-2; abundance: -; d_gene: TRBD1; v_gene: TRBV12-3/TRBV12-4; CDR3aa: CASSFGTVYGYTF; CDR3nt: TGTGCCAGCAGTTTCGGGACAGTCTATGGCTACACCTTC
j_gene: TRBJ1-1; abundance: -; d_gene: -; v_gene: TRBV2; CDR3aa: CASSGQVNTEAFF; CDR3nt: TGTGCCAGCAGTGGACAGGTGAACACTGAAGCTTTCTTT
j_gene: TRBJ1-6; abundance: -; d_gene: -; v_gene: TRBV28; CDR3aa: CASTGPDNYNSPLHF; CDR3nt: TGTGCCAGCACAGGTCCGGACAACTATAATTCACCCCTCCACTTT
j_gene: TRBJ2-7; abundance: -; d_gene: TRBD2; v_gene: TRBV4-2; CDR3aa: CASSQDFGGDYEQYF; CDR3nt: TGTGCCAGCAGCCAAGATTTCGGGGGGGACTACGAGCAGTACTTC
j_gene: TRBJ2-1; abundance: -; d_gene: -; v_gene: TRBV7-9; CDR3aa: CASSPSRSGSGEQFF; CDR3nt: TGTGCCAGCAGCCCCTCGAGATCGGGATCCGGTGAGCAGTTCTTC
j_gene: TRBJ1-2; abundance: -; d_gene: TRBD1; v_gene: TRBV11-2; CDR3aa: CASSLVTGGYGYTF; CDR3nt: TGTGCCAGCAGCTTAGTGACAGGGGGCTATGGCTACACCTTC
j_gene: TRBJ1-4; abundance: -; d_gene: -; v_gene: TRBV5-1; CDR3aa: CASSGQSPYEKLFF; CDR3nt: TGCGCCAGCAGCGGACAGAGTCCGTATGAAAAACTGTTTTTT
j_gene: TRBJ1-2; abundance: -; d_gene: TRBD1; v_gene: TRBV28; CDR3aa: CASTKDRGYGYTF; CDR3nt: TGTGCCAGCACTAAGGACAGGGGCTATGGCTACACCTTC
j_gene: TRBJ2-5; abundance: -; d_gene: TRBD2; v_gene: TRBV5-1; CDR3aa: CASSLSGGLQETQYF; CDR3nt: TGCGCCAGCAGCTTAAGCGGGGGGCTCCAAGAGACCCAGTACTTC
j_gene: TRBJ1-2; abundance: -; d_gene: -; v_gene: TRBV7-2; CDR3aa: CASSLARTVGGYTF; CDR3nt: TGTGCCAGCAGCTTAGCCAGGACAGTTGGTGGCTACACCTTC
j_gene: TRBJ2-7; abundance: -; d_gene: -; v_gene: TRBV19; CDR3aa: CASSIGYTNSSYEQYF; CDR3nt: TGTGCCAGTAGTATAGGGTACACTAATTCTTCTTACGAGCAGTACTTC
j_gene: TRBJ2-6; abundance: -; d_gene: -; v_gene: TRBV7-9; CDR3aa: CASSAPPGTAVSGANVLTF; CDR3nt: TGTGCCAGCAGCGCACCCCCCGGGACTGCAGTCTCTGGGGCCAACGTCCTGACTTTC
j_gene: TRBJ2-1; abundance: -; d_gene: -; v_gene: TRBV7-2; CDR3aa: CASSLIVDSNEQFF; CDR3nt: TGTGCCAGCAGCTTAATTGTCGATAGCAATGAGCAGTTCTTC
j_gene: TRBJ2-7; abundance: -; d_gene: TRBD2; v_gene: TRBV3-1/TRBV3-2; CDR3aa: CASSQTSGDQYEQYF; CDR3nt: TGTGCCAGCAGTCAGACTAGCGGGGACCAGTACGAGCAGTACTTC
j_gene: TRBJ1-1; abundance: -; d_gene: -; v_gene: TRBV5-6; CDR3aa: CASSGANTEAFF; CDR3nt: TGTGCCAGCAGCGGAGCAAACACTGAAGCTTTCTTT
j_gene: TRBJ2-7; abundance: -; d_gene: -; v_gene: TRBV11-2; CDR3aa: CASSKRGYEQYF; CDR3nt: TGTGCCAGCAGTAAGAGGGGGTACGAGCAGTACTTC
j_gene: TRBJ1-1; abundance: -; d_gene: -; v_gene: TRBV19; CDR3aa: CASSPIPINTEAFF; CDR3nt: TGTGCCAGTAGCCCAATTCCCATTAACACTGAAGCTTTCTTT
j_gene: TRBJ1-1; abundance: -; d_gene: -; v_gene: TRBV19; CDR3aa: CASSLIEGTEAFF; CDR3nt: TGTGCCAGTAGTCTGATCGAGGGCACTGAAGCTTTCTTT
j_gene: TRBJ2-3; abundance: -; d_gene: TRBD1; v_gene: TRBV15; CDR3aa: CATSREGFTGGSTDTQYF; CDR3nt: TGTGCCACCAGCAGAGAGGGTTTCACAGGGGGGAGCACAGATACGCAGTATTTT
j_gene: TRBJ2-1; abundance: -; d_gene: TRBD2; v_gene: TRBV7-9; CDR3aa: CASSSSGRSSYNEQFF; CDR3nt: TGTGCCAGCAGCTCTAGCGGACGGAGCTCCTACAATGAGCAGTTCTTC
j_gene: TRBJ1-4; abundance: -; d_gene: -; v_gene: TRBV3-1/TRBV3-2; CDR3aa: CASSHRTGGNEKLFF; CDR3nt: TGTGCCAGCAGCCACAGGACGGGCGGGAATGAAAAACTGTTTTTT
j_gene: TRBJ2-2; abundance: -; d_gene: TRBD1; v_gene: TRBV28; CDR3aa: CASSSPGQGAPNTGELFF; CDR3nt: TGTGCCAGCAGTTCCCCGGGACAGGGGGCGCCGAACACCGGGGAGCTGTTTTTT
j_gene: TRBJ2-5; abundance: -; d_gene: -; v_gene: TRBV2; CDR3aa: CASSDYLTGGTVETQYF; CDR3nt: TGTGCCAGCAGTGACTACTTAACCGGCGGGACAGTAGAGACCCAGTACTTC
j_gene: TRBJ2-7; abundance: -; d_gene: TRBD2; v_gene: TRBV7-8; CDR3aa: CASSLGAGGPYEQYF; CDR3nt: TGTGCCAGCAGTCTTGGGGCGGGAGGTCCCTACGAGCAGTACTTC